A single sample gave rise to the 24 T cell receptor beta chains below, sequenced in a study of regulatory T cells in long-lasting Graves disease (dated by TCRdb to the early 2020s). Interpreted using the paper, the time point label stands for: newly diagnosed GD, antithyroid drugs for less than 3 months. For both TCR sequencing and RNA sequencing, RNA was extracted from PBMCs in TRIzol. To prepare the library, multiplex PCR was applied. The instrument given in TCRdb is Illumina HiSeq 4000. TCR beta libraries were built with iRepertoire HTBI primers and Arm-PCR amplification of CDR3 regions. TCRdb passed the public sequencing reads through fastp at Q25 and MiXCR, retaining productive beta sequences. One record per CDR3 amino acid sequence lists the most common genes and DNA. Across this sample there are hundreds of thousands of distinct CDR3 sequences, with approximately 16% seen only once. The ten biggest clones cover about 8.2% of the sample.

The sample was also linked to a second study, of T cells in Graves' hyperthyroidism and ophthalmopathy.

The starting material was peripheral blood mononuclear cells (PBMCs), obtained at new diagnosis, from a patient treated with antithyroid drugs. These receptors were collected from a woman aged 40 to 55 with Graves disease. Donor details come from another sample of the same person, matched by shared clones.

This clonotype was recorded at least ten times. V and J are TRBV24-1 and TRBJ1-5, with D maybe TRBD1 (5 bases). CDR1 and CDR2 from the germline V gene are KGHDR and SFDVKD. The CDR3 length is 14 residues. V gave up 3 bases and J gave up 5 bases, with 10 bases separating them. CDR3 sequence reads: CATSDRREYQPQHF. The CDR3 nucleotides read TGTGCCACCAGTGATCGCAGGGAGTATCAGCCCCAGCATTTT.

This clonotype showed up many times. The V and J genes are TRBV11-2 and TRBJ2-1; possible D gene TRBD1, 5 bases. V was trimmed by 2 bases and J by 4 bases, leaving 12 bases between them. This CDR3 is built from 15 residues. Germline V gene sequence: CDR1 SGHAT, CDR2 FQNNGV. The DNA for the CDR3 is TGTGCCAGCAGCTTATCAGGGTCCCTATACAATGAGCAGTTCTTC. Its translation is CASSLSGSLYNEQFF.

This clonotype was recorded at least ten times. CDR3 DNA: TGTGCCAGCAGCGTGTCCAGCAACGCAGATACGCAGTATTTT. Amino acid sequence: CASSVSSNADTQYF. The rearrangement uses TRBV9 and TRBJ2-3; no firm D call. Trimming took 2 bases from V and 4 from J, leaving 11 bases between them. Germline-derived CDR1 and CDR2 are SGDLS and YYNGEE. The CDR3 extends over 14 amino acids.

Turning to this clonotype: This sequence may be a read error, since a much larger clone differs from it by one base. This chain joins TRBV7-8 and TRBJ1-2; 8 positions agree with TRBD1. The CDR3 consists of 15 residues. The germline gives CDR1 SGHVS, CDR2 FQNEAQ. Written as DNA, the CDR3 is TGTGCCAGCAGCTTAGGCGGGACAGGCATCTATGGCTACATCTTC. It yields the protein CASSLGGTGIYGYIF.

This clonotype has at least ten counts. CDR3 coding DNA: TGTGCCAGTAGTACGTTGGGTCCCAGACTGGGAAACACCATATATTTT. It translates to CASSTLGPRLGNTIYF. The chain carries TRBV19 and TRBJ1-3; D gene uncertain. Germline CDR1 reads LNHDA; CDR2 reads SQIVND (reference sequence). V dropped 4 bases and J dropped 4 bases, with 17 bases sitting between them. CDR3 length: 16 residues.

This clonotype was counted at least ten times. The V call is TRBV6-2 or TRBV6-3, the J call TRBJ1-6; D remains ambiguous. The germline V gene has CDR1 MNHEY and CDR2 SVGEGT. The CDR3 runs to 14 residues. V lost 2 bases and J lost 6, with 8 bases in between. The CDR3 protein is CASSYARINSPLHF. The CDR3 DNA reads TGTGCCAGCAGTTACGCCCGGATTAATTCACCCCTCCACTTT.

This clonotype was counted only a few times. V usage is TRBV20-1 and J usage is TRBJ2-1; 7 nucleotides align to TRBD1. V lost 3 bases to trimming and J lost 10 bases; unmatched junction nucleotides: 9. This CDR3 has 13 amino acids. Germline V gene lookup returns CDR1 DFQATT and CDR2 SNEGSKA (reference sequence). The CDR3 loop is CSARGWGQKEQFF. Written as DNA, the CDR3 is TGCAGTGCTAGGGGTTGGGGACAGAAGGAGCAGTTCTTC.

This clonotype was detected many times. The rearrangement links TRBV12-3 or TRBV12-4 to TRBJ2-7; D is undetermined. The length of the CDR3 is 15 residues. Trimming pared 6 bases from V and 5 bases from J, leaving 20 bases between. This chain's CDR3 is CASSPSAGPWNEQYF. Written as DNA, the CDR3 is TGTGCCAGCAGCCCCTCGGCAGGCCCTTGGAACGAGCAGTACTTC.

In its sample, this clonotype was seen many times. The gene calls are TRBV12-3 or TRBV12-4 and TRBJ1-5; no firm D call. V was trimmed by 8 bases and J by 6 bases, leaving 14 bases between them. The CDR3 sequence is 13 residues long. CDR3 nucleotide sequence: TGTGCCAGCGGTTGGGATCTAGGTCAGCCCCAGCATTTT. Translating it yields CASGWDLGQPQHF.

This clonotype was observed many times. As DNA, the CDR3 is TGTGCCAGCAGCTCAATGACAGTCTACGAGCAGTACTTC. This translates into CASSSMTVYEQYF. The chain employs TRBV2 and TRBJ2-7, with D possibly matching TRBD1 (5 bases). Trimming left V 6 bases short and J 3 bases short, with 12 bases between. CDR3 length: 13 amino acids. From germline, CDR1 is SNHLY and CDR2 FYNNEI.

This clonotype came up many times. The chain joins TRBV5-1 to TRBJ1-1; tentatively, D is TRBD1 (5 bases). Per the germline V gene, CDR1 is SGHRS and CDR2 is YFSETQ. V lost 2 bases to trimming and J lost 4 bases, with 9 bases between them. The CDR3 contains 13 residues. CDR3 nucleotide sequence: TGCGCCAGCAGCTTTCTTCAGGGCACTGAAGCTTTCTTT. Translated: CASSFLQGTEAFF.

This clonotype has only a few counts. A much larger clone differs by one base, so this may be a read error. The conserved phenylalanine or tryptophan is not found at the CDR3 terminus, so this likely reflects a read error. The CDR3 loop is CAWSSGNTIYL. In DNA form, the CDR3 reads TGTGCCTGGAGCTCTGGAAACACCATATATCTT. This chain connects TRBV30 to TRBJ1-3; no clear D gene. The CDR3 loop spans 11 amino acids. Germline V CDR1 and CDR2: GTSNPN, SVGIG (reference sequence). With 3 bases removed from V and 0 bases from J, the gap between germline ends came to 0 bases.

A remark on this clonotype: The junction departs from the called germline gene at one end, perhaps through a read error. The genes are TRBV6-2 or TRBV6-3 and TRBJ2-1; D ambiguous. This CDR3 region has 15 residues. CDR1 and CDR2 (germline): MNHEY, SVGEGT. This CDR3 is CAPSRGPRSYNKQFF. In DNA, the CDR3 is TGTGCGCCAAGCCGCGGCCCCCGAAGCTACAATAAGCAGTTCTTC.

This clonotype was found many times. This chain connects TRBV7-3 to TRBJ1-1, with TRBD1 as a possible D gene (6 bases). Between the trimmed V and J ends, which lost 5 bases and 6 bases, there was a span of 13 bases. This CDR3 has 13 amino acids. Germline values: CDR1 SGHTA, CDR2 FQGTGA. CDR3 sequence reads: CASSTKRGAEAFF. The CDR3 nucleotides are TGTGCCAGCAGCACAAAGAGGGGGGCTGAAGCTTTCTTT.

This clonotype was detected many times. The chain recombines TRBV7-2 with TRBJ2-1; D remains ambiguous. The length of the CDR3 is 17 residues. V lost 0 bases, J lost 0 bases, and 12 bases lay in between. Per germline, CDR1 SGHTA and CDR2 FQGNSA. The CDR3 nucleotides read TGTGCCAGCAGCTTAGCCCCGTCCAGGAGCTCCTACAATGAGCAGTTCTTC. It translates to CASSLAPSRSSYNEQFF.

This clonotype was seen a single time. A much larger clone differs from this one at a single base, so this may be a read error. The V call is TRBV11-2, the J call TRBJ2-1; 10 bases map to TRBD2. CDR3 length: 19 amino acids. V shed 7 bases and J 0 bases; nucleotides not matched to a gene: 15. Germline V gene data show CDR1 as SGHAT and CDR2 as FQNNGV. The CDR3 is CASTPIVGPSGSSYNEQFF. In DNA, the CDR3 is TGTGCCAGCACCCCCATAGTGGGACCTAGCGGGAGCTCCTACAATGAGCAGTTCTTC. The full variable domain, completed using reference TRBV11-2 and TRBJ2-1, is EAGVAQSPRYKIIEKRQSVAFWCNPISGHATLYWYQQILGQGPKLLIQFQNNGVVDDSQLPKDRFSAERLKGVDSTLKIQPAKLEDSAVYLCASTPIVGPSGSSYNEQFFGPGTRLTVL.

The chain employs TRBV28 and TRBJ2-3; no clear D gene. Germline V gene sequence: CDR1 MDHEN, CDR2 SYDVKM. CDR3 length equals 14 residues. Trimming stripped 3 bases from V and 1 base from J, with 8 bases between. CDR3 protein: CASSFMARTDTQYF. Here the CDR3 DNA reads TGTGCCAGCAGTTTTATGGCTCGCACAGATACGCAGTATTTT.

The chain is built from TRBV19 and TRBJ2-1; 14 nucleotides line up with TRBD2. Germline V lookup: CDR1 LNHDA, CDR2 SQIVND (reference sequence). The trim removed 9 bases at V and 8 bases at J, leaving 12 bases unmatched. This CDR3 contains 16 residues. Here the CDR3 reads CASRSRTSGRIDEQFF. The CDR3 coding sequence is TGTGCCAGCAGGTCTCGGACTAGCGGGAGGATCGATGAGCAGTTCTTC.

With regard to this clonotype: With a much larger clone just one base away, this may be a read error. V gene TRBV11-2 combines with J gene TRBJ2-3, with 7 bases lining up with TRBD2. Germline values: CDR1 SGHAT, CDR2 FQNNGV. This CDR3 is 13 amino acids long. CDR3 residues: CVSSTRGGDTQYF. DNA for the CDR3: TGTGTCAGCAGCACCCGGGGAGGGGATACGCAGTATTTT.

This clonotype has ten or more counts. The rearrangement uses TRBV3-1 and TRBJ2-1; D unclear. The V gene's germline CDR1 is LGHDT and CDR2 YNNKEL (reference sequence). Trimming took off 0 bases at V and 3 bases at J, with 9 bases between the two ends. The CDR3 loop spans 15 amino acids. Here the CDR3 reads CASSQDSSNYNEQFF. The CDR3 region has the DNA TGTGCCAGCAGCCAAGATTCTAGTAACTACAATGAGCAGTTCTTC.

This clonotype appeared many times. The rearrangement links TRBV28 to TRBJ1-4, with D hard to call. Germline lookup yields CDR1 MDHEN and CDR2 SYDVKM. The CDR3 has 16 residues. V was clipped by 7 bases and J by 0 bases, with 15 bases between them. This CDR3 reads CASITRALATNEKLFF. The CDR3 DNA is TGTGCCAGCATCACCCGGGCGTTGGCAACTAATGAAAAACTGTTTTTT.

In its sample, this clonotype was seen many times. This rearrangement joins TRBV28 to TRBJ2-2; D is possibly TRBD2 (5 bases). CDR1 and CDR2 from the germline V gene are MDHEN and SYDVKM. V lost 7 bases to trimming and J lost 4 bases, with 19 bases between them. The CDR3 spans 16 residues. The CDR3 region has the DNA TGTGCCAGCACTCCCCGTTGGAGGCCGACCACCGGGGAGCTGTTTTTT. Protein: CASTPRWRPTTGELFF.

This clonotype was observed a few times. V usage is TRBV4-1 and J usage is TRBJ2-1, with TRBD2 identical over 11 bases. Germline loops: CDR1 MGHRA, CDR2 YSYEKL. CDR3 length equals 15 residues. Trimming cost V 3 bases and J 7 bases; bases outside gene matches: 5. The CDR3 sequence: CASSQVSGRVNEQFF. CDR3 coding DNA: TGCGCCAGCAGCCAGGTTAGCGGGAGGGTTAATGAGCAGTTCTTC.

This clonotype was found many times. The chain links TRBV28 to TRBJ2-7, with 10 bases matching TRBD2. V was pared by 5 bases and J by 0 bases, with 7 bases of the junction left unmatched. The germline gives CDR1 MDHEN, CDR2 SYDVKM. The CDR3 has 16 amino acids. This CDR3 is CASSPRTSGYSYEQYF. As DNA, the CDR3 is TGTGCCAGCAGTCCCCGGACTAGCGGTTACTCCTACGAGCAGTACTTC.